One sample yielded the 11 T cell receptor beta chains listed below, sequenced in a study of T cell responses to AZD1222 COVID-19 vaccine. Only in-frame clones appear in the TCRdb table, and some are missing; sequencing was by immunoSEQ multiplex PCR. Seen here are some 130,000 clones, around 85% observed once, and the top ten hold around 8%. Specimen: peripheral blood, collected on day 0 of AZD1222 vaccination. The receptors were sampled from an adult in good health.

The chain couples TRBV27 to TRBJ2-3; D gene ambiguous. There are 13 residues in the CDR3. From germline, CDR1 is MNHEY and CDR2 SMNVEV (reference sequence). Trimming cost V 4 bases and J 0 bases, with 5 bases left between them. CDR3 residues: CASSWVSTDTQYF. The CDR3 coding sequence is TGTGCCAGCAGTTGGGTCAGCACAGATACGCAGTATTTT.

In its sample, this clone was seen a few times. The chain carries TRBV4-1 and TRBJ2-6, with D perhaps TRBD2 (6 bases). With 2 bases removed from V and 2 bases from J, the gap between germline ends came to 10 bases. The CDR3 consists of 16 residues. CDR1 and CDR2 from the germline V gene are MGHRA and YSYEKL. The CDR3: CASSQQGGTGANVLTF. Here the CDR3 DNA reads TGCGCCAGCAGCCAACAGGGAGGTACTGGGGCCAACGTCCTGACTTTC.

This clone appeared a few times. The chain combines TRBV6-5 with TRBJ2-2; 7 bases match TRBD1. From germline, CDR1 is MNHEY and CDR2 SVGAGI. This CDR3 is 14 amino acids long. V lost 2 bases and J lost 6; bases outside the gene matches: 3. CDR3 protein: CASSYQQGPGELFF. DNA of the CDR3: TGTGCCAGCAGTTACCAACAGGGGCCCGGGGAGCTGTTTTTT.

This chain uses TRBV4-2 with TRBJ2-6; no definite D call. Trimming left V 0 bases short and J 0 bases short, with 6 bases between. The CDR3 loop spans 16 amino acids. In germline, CDR1 is LGHNA, CDR2 YNFKEQ. CDR3 DNA: TGTGCCAGCAGCCAAGATCCTAACTCTGGGGCCAACGTCCTGACTTTC. Translating gives CASSQDPNSGANVLTF.

The chain has TRBV4-1 and TRBJ1-2; D is unresolved. CDR3 length equals 12 residues. The germline CDR1 and CDR2 sequences are MGHRA and YSYEKL. Trimming pared 1 base from V and 2 bases from J, leaving 2 bases between. The chain's CDR3 is CASSQGNYGYTF. In DNA form, the CDR3 reads TGCGCCAGCAGCCAAGGGAACTATGGCTACACCTTC.

This chain links TRBV13 with TRBJ1-5; D might be TRBD1 (6 bases). CDR1 is PRHDT and CDR2 is FYEKMQ in the germline V gene (reference sequence). V was shortened by 3 bases and J by 6 bases, with 12 bases between the two germline ends. The CDR3 runs to 14 residues. The CDR3 coding sequence is TGTGCCAGCAGCTTGAGGGGGATGGGTCAGCCCCAGCATTTT. As protein: CASSLRGMGQPQHF.

The V and J genes are TRBV19 and TRBJ1-2; maybe TRBD1 (6 bases). Germline V CDR1 and CDR2: LNHDA, SQIVND (reference sequence). This CDR3 has 13 residues. Trimming took off 6 bases at V and 8 bases at J, with 16 bases between the two ends. CDR3 sequence reads: CASRPQGVPGYTF. CDR3 nucleotide sequence: TGTGCCAGTAGACCACAGGGTGTGCCCGGCTACACCTTC.

J is TRBJ1-6 and V is TRBV10-3; D is unclear. The CDR3 spans 13 residues. Looked up from germline, CDR1 is ENHRY and CDR2 is SYGVKD. Trimming cost V 0 bases and J 6 bases, with 3 bases left between them. The CDR3 DNA sequence: TGTGCCATCAGTGAGTCGCGTAATTCACCCCTCCACTTT. Translating it yields CAISESRNSPLHF.

The chain joins TRBV7-9 to TRBJ1-6; 9 nucleotides line up with TRBD1. The CDR3 is made up of 15 amino acids. The germline V gene has CDR1 SEHNR and CDR2 FQNEAQ (reference sequence). With 6 bases clipped from V and 7 bases from J, the junction kept 7 bases outside the gene matches. CDR3 sequence: CASRIGTGINSPLHF. The CDR3 DNA reads as TGTGCCAGCAGAATAGGGACAGGGATAAATTCACCCCTCCACTTT.

This rearrangement joins TRBV10-2 to TRBJ2-1; possibly TRBD2 for D (8 bases). From germline, CDR1 is WSHSY and CDR2 SAAADI. The V end lost 0 bases, the J end lost 7 bases, and 22 bases lay between the germline ends. The CDR3 is 18 amino acids. The CDR3, as DNA: TGCGCCAGCAGTGAGTCAGCCAGGGGGGCGGGAGGCCCTAATGAGCAGTTCTTC. Amino acid sequence: CASSESARGAGGPNEQFF.

The chain carries TRBV30 and TRBJ2-1, with 12 bases matching TRBD2. The CDR3 runs 16 residues. V trimming: 0 bases; J trimming: 10 bases; junction bases outside the gene matches: 10. Germline CDR1 GTSNPN, CDR2 SVGIG (reference sequence). The CDR3 DNA is TGTGCCTGGAGTGTAAGGGCTAGCGGGGGGGTCCGGGAGCAGTTCTTC. The encoded protein is CAWSVRASGGVREQFF.